These 12 T cell receptor beta chains were sequenced from one sample in a study of T cell responses to AZD1222 COVID-19 vaccine. This table comes from immunoSEQ multiplex PCR, and its TCRdb copy is limited to in-frame clones, with some not included. Here the sample spans 150,000 to 200,000 clones, around 92% being singletons. The sequences come from peripheral blood, collected on day 0 of AZD1222 vaccination. These receptors all come from an adult in good health.

The chain carries TRBV14 and TRBJ1-2; D is perhaps TRBD1 (6 bases). V was clipped by 10 bases and J by 5 bases, with 17 bases between them. The CDR3 totals 13 residues. CDR1 is SGHDN and CDR2 is FVKESK in the germline V gene. This chain's CDR3 is CATRTPQGYGYTF. CDR3 nucleotides: TGTGCCACTAGAACACCACAGGGATATGGCTACACCTTC.

The chain couples TRBV2 to TRBJ1-5, with no clear D. Germline V gene data show CDR1 as SNHLY and CDR2 as FYNNEI. CDR3 length: 15 amino acids. Trimming removed 4 bases at V and 2 bases at J, with 12 bases between. The CDR3 bases are TGTGCCAGCAGTGCTCGGTCCTTGGGCAATCAGCCCCAGCATTTT. Encoded protein: CASSARSLGNQPQHF.

The rearrangement joins TRBV28 to TRBJ2-1, with D perhaps TRBD2 (6 bases). Germline loops: CDR1 MDHEN, CDR2 SYDVKM. CDR3 length equals 17 residues. V was shortened by 10 bases and J by 0 bases, with 22 bases between the two germline ends. The CDR3 DNA reads TGTGCCACCAGGGTTCCGGGACTTCAGGGCTCCTACAATGAGCAGTTCTTC. Translated, it gives CATRVPGLQGSYNEQFF.

V is TRBV27 and J is TRBJ2-7; TRBD2 matches at 8 bases. CDR1 MNHEY and CDR2 SMNVEV come from the germline V gene (reference sequence). Unmatched junction bases numbered 8, after V lost 6 bases and J lost 4 bases. The CDR3 contains 14 residues. The CDR3 bases are TGTGCCAGCAGCCCCGGGGGGGCGCCATACGAGCAGTACTTC. This sequence encodes CASSPGGAPYEQYF.

V is TRBV4-1 and J is TRBJ1-1, with 9 bases aligning to TRBD1. This CDR3 contains 15 residues. With 2 bases clipped from V and 4 bases from J, the junction kept 5 bases outside the gene matches. Germline V lookup: CDR1 MGHRA, CDR2 YSYEKL. In DNA, the CDR3 is TGCGCCAGCAGCCAATCTCGGACAGGGGTCACTGAAGCTTTCTTT. Encoded protein: CASSQSRTGVTEAFF.

The chain is built from TRBV19 and TRBJ1-6; weak D call: TRBD1 (5 bases). The germline CDR1 and CDR2 sequences are LNHDA and SQIVND (reference sequence). The CDR3 is 19 residues long. With 6 bases removed from V and 7 bases from J, the gap between germline ends came to 28 bases. CDR3 sequence reads: CASSSWEWSGGRRNSPLHF. The CDR3 DNA reads TGTGCCAGTAGCTCTTGGGAATGGTCGGGGGGACGGCGAAATTCACCCCTCCACTTT.

For this clone: In the same sample, other DNA sequences code for this CDR3. The chain joins TRBV3-1 (or the pseudogene TRBV3-2) to TRBJ1-2; a possible D gene is TRBD1 (5 bases). The germline V and J ends were trimmed by 1 base and 2 bases, with 8 bases remaining between them. This CDR3 has 14 residues. Germline V CDR1 and CDR2: LGHDT, YNNKEL (reference sequence). CDR3 sequence (DNA): TGTGCCAGCAGCCAAGCGGGGCAGAACTATGGCTACACCTTC. It is translated as CASSQAGQNYGYTF.

The rearrangement uses TRBV30 and TRBJ2-1; D is unclear. This CDR3 region has 11 residues. The V end lost 3 bases, the J end lost 6 bases, and 6 bases lay between the germline ends. Germline CDR1 reads GTSNPN; CDR2 reads SVGIG (reference sequence). CDR3 region: CAWRLTNEQFF. Here the CDR3 DNA reads TGTGCCTGGAGGCTGACCAATGAGCAGTTCTTC. Full variable domain (outside the CDR3, taken from reference TRBV30 and TRBJ2-1): SQTIHQWPATLVQPVGSPLSLECTVEGTSNPNLYWYRQAAGRGLQLLFYSVGIGQISSEVPQNLSASRPQDRQFILSSKKLLLSDSGFYLCAWRLTNEQFFGPGTRLTVL.

The genes are TRBV30 and TRBJ2-5, with 9 bases lining up with TRBD1. The CDR3 totals 15 residues. V lost 4 bases and J lost 9; bases outside the gene matches: 15. Germline loops: CDR1 GTSNPN, CDR2 SVGIG (reference sequence). The CDR3 region is CAWNPADRGPGAQYF. The CDR3 DNA reads TGTGCCTGGAATCCCGCGGACAGGGGCCCCGGGGCCCAGTACTTC.

V and J are TRBV3-1 (or the pseudogene TRBV3-2) and TRBJ2-2; 9 bases fit TRBD2. From germline, CDR1 is LGHDT and CDR2 YNNKEL (reference sequence). V shed 4 bases, J shed 0 bases, and the junction held 3 bases outside the gene matches. This CDR3 contains 16 residues. DNA for the CDR3: TGTGCCAGCAGCCCGTTAGCGGGGGCGAACACCGGGGAGCTGTTTTTT. This translates into CASSPLAGANTGELFF.

The genes are TRBV7-9 and TRBJ1-3, with D maybe TRBD1 (5 bases). The V end was cut by 8 bases, the J end by 2 bases, with 13 bases between. The V gene's germline CDR1 is SEHNR and CDR2 FQNEAQ (reference sequence). This CDR3 is 14 amino acids long. CDR3 DNA sequence: TGTGCCAGCGGCCTTCCAGGGCCTGGAAACACCATATATTTT. Translated, it gives CASGLPGPGNTIYF.

This chain uses TRBV10-1 with TRBJ1-2, with a tentative D call TRBD1 (5 bases). The germline V gene has CDR1 WNHNN and CDR2 SYGVQD (reference sequence). The CDR3 extends over 15 amino acids. V was clipped by 6 bases and J by 1 base, with 15 bases between them. The CDR3 reads CASRRGELINYGYTF. CDR3 coding DNA: TGCGCCAGCAGGAGAGGGGAGTTGATTAACTATGGCTACACCTTC.